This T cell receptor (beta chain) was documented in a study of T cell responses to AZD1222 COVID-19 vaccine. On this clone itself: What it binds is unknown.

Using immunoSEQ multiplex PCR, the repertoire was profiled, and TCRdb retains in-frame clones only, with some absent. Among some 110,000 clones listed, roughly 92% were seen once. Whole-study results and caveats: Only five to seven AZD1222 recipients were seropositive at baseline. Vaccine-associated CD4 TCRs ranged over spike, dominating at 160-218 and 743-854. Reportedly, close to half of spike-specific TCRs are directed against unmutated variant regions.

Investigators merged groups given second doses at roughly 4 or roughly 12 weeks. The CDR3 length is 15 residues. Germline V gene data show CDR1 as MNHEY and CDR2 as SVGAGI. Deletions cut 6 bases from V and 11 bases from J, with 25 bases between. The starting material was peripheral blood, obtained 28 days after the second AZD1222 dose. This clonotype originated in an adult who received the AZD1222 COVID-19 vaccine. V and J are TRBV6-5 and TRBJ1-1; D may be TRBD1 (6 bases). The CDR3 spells CASRLTGDSMEGAFF. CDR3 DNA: TGTGCCAGCAGACTGACAGGTGATAGCATGGAGGGTGCTTTCTTT.